This T cell receptor beta chain is drawn from a study of monozygotic twins with inflammatory bowel disease (dated by TCRdb to between 2017 and 2020). About the investigation overall: The complete study included about 28 monozygotic twin pairs: 19 IBD-discordant Danish pairs and nine German pairs, of which four were IBD-concordant and five were IBD-discordant. The search for disease-associated traits relied mainly on comparing IBD patients with their genetically identical healthy co-twins within discordant pairs. Each individual had, on average, about 151 000 unique TCRalpha sequences and 181 000 unique TCRbeta sequences available for analysis.

From each donor, a roughly 2.7 ml peripheral blood sample was collected into PAXgene tubes and stored at -80 degrees C. Without T cell sorting, total RNA was isolated from whole blood using the PAXgene blood miRNA kit on an automated QIAcube. Peripheral blood from monozygotic twin pairs, either concordant or discordant for inflammatory bowel disease, underwent deep TCRalpha and TCRbeta repertoire profiling that used unique molecular barcoding. Smoking habits were recorded for all twin pairs, and each individual was classified as a current, former or never smoker. Details on this clonotype: Its antigen specificity is not known.

What the work shows at the level of the full study, not this receptor alone: IBD patients had lower TCRbeta repertoire diversity, measured by the inverse Simpson index, than their healthy co-twins. The results gave no support for a single strong signal or clonotype linked to IBD. Compared with healthy twins, IBD patients shared fewer clonotypes with other individuals, and the difference was most pronounced in patients with signs of disease activity. Differing immunosuppressive treatments among patients may have added background noise and inter-individual variability to the repertoires. Repertoire similarity did not differ between concordant and discordant twins, possibly due to limited statistical power. The analysis was unable to tell apart different T cell subtypes.

The CDR3 spans 14 residues, from the cysteine through the phenylalanine. A DNA sequence was not provided. The germline V gene specifies SGHRS as CDR1 and YFSETQ as CDR2. Receptor amplification or capture employed 5' RACE. The input for every TCR library was around 3,800 ng of total RNA. For each sample, cDNA was synthesized in eight separate reactions using SMARTScribe reverse transcriptase. During cDNA synthesis, template switching introduced unique molecular identifiers that contained a 6-nucleotide sample barcode. Amplification of TCRalpha and TCRbeta cDNA involved two nested PCRs of 16 and 9 cycles, and each PCR was followed by bead purification. Before amplification, the cDNA was both treated with uracil DNA-glycosylase and purified with the QIAquick PCR purification kit. In the second PCR, Illumina TruSeq-compatible adapters and sample-specific barcodes were added. TapeStation and Qubit were used to check library quality and concentration, and 4 to 6.5 ng of each library went into the pool. Sequencing of the pooled libraries was done on an Illumina HiSeq2500 single-index Rapid Run using custom sequencing primers and 2 x 100 bp reads. Per the source publication's procedure: UMI-based consensus assembly with MiGEC version 1.2.6 was used to correct PCR and sequencing errors. MiXCR version 2.1.1 was used to carry out V(D)J alignment, clonotype assembly and CDR3 extraction. Gene usage, clonotype sharing and MAIT/NKT TCR abundance were normalised by analysing the top 1000, 10 000 and 20 000 clonotypes per sample. After downsampling to 27 000 UMIs, diversity was calculated as the inverse Simpson index using the vegan R package. Paired Mann-Whitney U tests were applied to discordant twin pairs, with Benjamini-Hochberg correction for multiple testing. TCRdb reprocessed the reads into one record per CDR3 protein sequence, lacking DNA. TCRdb assigned the V and J calls; the authors' analysis was not used. The sample table holds about 440,000 distinct CDR3 sequences. The ten biggest clones cover 2% to 3% of the sample.

This TCR derives from a human donor with ulcerative colitis or Crohn's disease, or a healthy co-twin of an affected twin (not recorded which). Recombination connected TRBV5-1 to TRBJ2-5; without DNA, the TCRdb call of TRBD1 cannot be checked. The source material was blood. CDR3 region: CASSRDRAGETQYF. Supplemented by the reference TRBV5-1 and TRBJ2-5 proteins around the CDR3, the complete variable domain is KAGVTQTPRYLIKTRGQQVTLSCSPISGHRSVSWYQQTPGQGLQFLFEYFSETQRNKGNFPGRFSGRQFSNSRSEMNVSTLELGDSALYLCASSRDRAGETQYFGPGTRLLVL.